The clone carrying this T cell receptor (beta chain) has just a few counts. This sample stems from a study of blood T cell repertoires in COVID-19. Study summary: COVID-19 samples collected from the United States, Italy and Spain covered acute and convalescent phases. The analysed material was cDNA or gDNA that came from T cells, B-cell-depleted T cells, or PBMCs.

The authors' processing: Scientists estimated how many nucleated cells there were by amplifying reference gene primers. Assay used: immunoSEQ multiplex PCR; TCRdb lists only in-frame clones, some missing. The V and J calls and clone size come from that table; D and trimming were worked out from the DNA. The sample lists approximately 31,000 clones, about 85% occurring once. The TCR sequence derives from a woman aged 55-70 years with active COVID-19. The sequenced sample consisted of peripheral blood.

In DNA, the CDR3 is TGTGCCTGGAGTGCTCCGGGACAGGGTGATCAGCCCCAGCATTTT. This encodes CAWSAPGQGDQPQHF. The chain links TRBV30 to TRBJ1-5, with 9 bases aligning to TRBD1. The V segment lost 1 base and the J segment 5 bases; nucleotides outside the gene matches: 6. CDR1 and CDR2 (germline): GTSNPN, SVGIG (reference sequence). The CDR3 covers 15 residues.